The 9 T cell receptor beta chains below were found in one sample sequenced in a study of blood T cell repertoires in COVID-19 (dated by TCRdb to 2018 to 2020). Library preparation used the immunoSEQ multiplex PCR assay. TCRdb's version of the immuneACCESS table is confined to in-frame rearrangements and falls short of the full clone set. An unresolved V gene accounts for under half of the shortfall where checked; the remainder is of unknown origin. The sample table records 95,000 to 100,000 clones; roughly 80% of these occur just once. Together, the top ten hold roughly 10% of the sample. The sample consisted of peripheral blood. The origin of the receptors is a woman older than 75 with acute or convalescent COVID-19.

This chain links TRBV30 with TRBJ1-5, with D perhaps matching TRBD1 (5 bases). Trimming took 0 bases from V and 2 from J, leaving 8 bases between them. The CDR3 is 14 residues long. Germline-derived CDR1 and CDR2 are GTSNPN and SVGIG (reference sequence). In DNA form, the CDR3 reads TGTGCCTGGAGTGTGGGGGGACGCAATCAGCCCCAGCATTTT. As protein: CAWSVGGRNQPQHF.

The V and J genes are TRBV6-5 and TRBJ2-7, with 7 bases identical to TRBD1. Germline V CDR1 and CDR2: MNHEY, SVGAGI. The CDR3 is 15 residues long. V lost 5 bases to trimming and J lost 1 base; unmatched junction nucleotides: 8. The CDR3 reads CASSRGSTGSYEQYF. The DNA of the CDR3 is TGTGCCAGCAGTCGGGGATCGACAGGGTCCTACGAGCAGTACTTC.

This clone has more than one count but fewer than ten. V and J are TRBV7-9 and TRBJ1-5, with D maybe TRBD1 (6 bases). CDR3 length: 14 amino acids. The germline CDR1 and CDR2 sequences are SEHNR and FQNEAQ (reference sequence). Trimming left V 1 base short and J 5 bases short, with 9 bases between. The CDR3 here is CASSLGPGDQPQHF. As DNA, the CDR3 is TGTGCCAGCAGCTTAGGGCCAGGGGATCAGCCCCAGCATTTT.

The V and J genes are TRBV5-1 and TRBJ2-7; 7 bases agree with TRBD1. V dropped 3 bases and J dropped 0; count of bases not matched to a gene: 3. The CDR3 sequence is 14 residues long. Germline loops: CDR1 SGHRS, CDR2 YFSETQ. The CDR3 loop is CASSSGTDSYEQYF. In nucleotides, the CDR3 is TGCGCCAGCAGCTCCGGGACAGACTCCTACGAGCAGTACTTC.

The rearrangement uses TRBV19 and TRBJ1-1, with D unclear. Looked up from germline, CDR1 is LNHDA and CDR2 is SQIVND (reference sequence). This CDR3 contains 14 residues. Trimming removed 2 bases at V and 3 bases at J, with 10 bases between. For the CDR3, the DNA is TGTGCCAGTAGTATAAAGGTTCGGGACACTGAAGCTTTCTTT. Protein sequence: CASSIKVRDTEAFF.

This sequence joins TRBV28 and TRBJ1-1; D is undetermined. This CDR3 spans 13 amino acids. The V and J ends lost 5 bases and 0 bases respectively, with 7 bases between them. CDR1 and CDR2 from the germline V gene are MDHEN and SYDVKM. CDR3 DNA: TGTGCCAGCAGTCTTCCTATGAACACTGAAGCTTTCTTT. Protein product: CASSLPMNTEAFF. Based on the CDR3 plus reference TRBV28 and TRBJ1-1, the full variable domain is DVKVTQSSRYLVKRTGEKVFLECVQDMDHENMFWYRQDPGLGLRLIYFSYDVKMKEKGDIPEGYSVSREKKERFSLILESASTNQTSMYLCASSLPMNTEAFFGQGTRLTVV.

V is TRBV24-1 and J is TRBJ2-5; 7 bases fit TRBD1. Germline values: CDR1 KGHDR, CDR2 SFDVKD. CDR3 length equals 16 residues. The V gene end was trimmed by 1 base and the J gene end by 2 bases; junction bases not matched to a gene: 6. The CDR3, as DNA: TGTGCCACCAGTGATTTAGGTGGGACAGATCAAGAGACCCAGTACTTC. Its protein is CATSDLGGTDQETQYF.

The V call is TRBV30, the J call TRBJ1-1; D possibly corresponds to TRBD1 (5 bases). V dropped 4 bases and J dropped 1 base, with 13 bases sitting between them. CDR3 length: 14 amino acids. Germline V gives CDR1 GTSNPN, CDR2 SVGIG (reference sequence). Written as DNA, the CDR3 is TGTGCCTGGATCTATCCGGGGGGGAACACTGAAGCTTTCTTT. Protein product: CAWIYPGGNTEAFF. Drawing the rest from reference TRBV30 and TRBJ1-1, the complete variable domain is SQTIHQWPATLVQPVGSPLSLECTVEGTSNPNLYWYRQAAGRGLQLLFYSVGIGQISSEVPQNLSASRPQDRQFILSSKKLLLSDSGFYLCAWIYPGGNTEAFFGQGTRLTVV.

The rearrangement joins TRBV7-2 to TRBJ1-1; the D gene is possibly TRBD1 (5 bases). Deletions cut 6 bases from V and 0 bases from J, with 8 bases between. Germline CDR1 SGHTA, CDR2 FQGNSA. The CDR3 is 13 amino acids. CDR3 residues: CASSFRVNTEAFF. Written as DNA, the CDR3 is TGTGCCAGCAGTTTCAGGGTGAACACTGAAGCTTTCTTT.